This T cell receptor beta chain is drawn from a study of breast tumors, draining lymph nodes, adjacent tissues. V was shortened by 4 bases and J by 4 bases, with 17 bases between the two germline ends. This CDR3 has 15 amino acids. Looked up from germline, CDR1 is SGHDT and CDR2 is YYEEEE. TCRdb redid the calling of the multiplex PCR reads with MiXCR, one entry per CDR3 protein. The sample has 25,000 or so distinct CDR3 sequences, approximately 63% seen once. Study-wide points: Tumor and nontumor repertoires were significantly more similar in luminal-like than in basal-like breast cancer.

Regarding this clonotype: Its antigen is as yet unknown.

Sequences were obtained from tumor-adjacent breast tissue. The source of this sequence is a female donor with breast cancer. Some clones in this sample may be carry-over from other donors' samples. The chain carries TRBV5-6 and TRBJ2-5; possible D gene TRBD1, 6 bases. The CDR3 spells CASSQTGPAGETQYF. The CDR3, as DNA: TGTGCCAGCAGCCAGACAGGCCCGGCGGGAGAGACCCAGTACTTC.